Following are 17 T cell receptor beta chains from one sample sequenced in a study of cytomegalovirus exposure and HLA in healthy donors. The PCR contained 60 Vbeta and 13 Jbeta primers. Repertoires were generated with immunoSEQ multiplex PCR, while TCRdb's copy carries only in-frame clones and drops some. Among 80,000 to 100,000 clones, about four fifths were seen once, and the ten largest hold 7.3%. The sequenced sample was PBMCs. The receptors come from a man aged 30 to 39 in good health and CMV-seronegative.

This chain connects TRBV7-2 to TRBJ1-5, with D maybe TRBD1 (5 bases). The CDR3 is 14 residues long. The V gene's germline CDR1 is SGHTA and CDR2 FQGNSA. Trimming cost V 2 bases and J 4 bases, with 9 bases left between them. This CDR3 is CASSLTGGNQPQHF. CDR3 sequence (DNA): TGTGCCAGCAGCTTAACCGGGGGTAATCAGCCCCAGCATTTT.

DNA for the CDR3: TGTGCCAGCAGCTCCGAACTAGCTAAAGCCAATGAGCAGTTCTTC. This gives the protein CASSSELAKANEQFF. V and J are TRBV11-2 and TRBJ2-1, with TRBD2 as a possible D gene (6 bases). V lost 4 bases to trimming and J lost 6 bases, with 16 bases between them. The CDR3 runs to 15 residues. CDR1 and CDR2 from the germline V gene are SGHAT and FQNNGV.

This chain uses TRBV18 with TRBJ1-1; D may be TRBD1 (6 bases). CDR3 length: 13 residues. Germline V CDR1 and CDR2: KGHSH, LQKENI. Trimming stripped 6 bases from V and 5 bases from J, with 13 bases between. CDR3 sequence: CASSATGETEAFF. CDR3 nucleotide sequence: TGTGCCAGCTCCGCGACAGGAGAAACTGAAGCTTTCTTT.

This chain uses TRBV7-9 with TRBJ1-2; tentative D call: TRBD1 (6 bases). The CDR3 is 16 residues long. V lost 2 bases to trimming and J lost 2 bases, with 15 bases between them. CDR1 and CDR2 from the germline V gene are SEHNR and FQNEAQ (reference sequence). The CDR3 coding sequence is TGTGCCAGCAGCTTAACCAAGACAGGAGCGAACTATGGCTACACCTTC. Translation gives CASSLTKTGANYGYTF.

This clone showed up just once. The chain joins TRBV10-1 to TRBJ2-1; no firm D call. CDR1 is WNHNN and CDR2 is SYGVQD in the germline V gene (reference sequence). Between the trimmed V and J ends, which lost 3 bases and 5 bases, there was a span of 2 bases. The CDR3 spans 11 residues. The CDR3 bases are TGCGCCAGCAGTGATAACAATGAGCAGTTCTTC. Its protein is CASSDNNEQFF.

The chain is built from TRBV6-6 and TRBJ2-1; TRBD1 might be the D (5 bases). Trimming left V 5 bases short and J 9 bases short, with 11 bases between. The germline CDR1 and CDR2 sequences are MNHNY and SVGAGI (reference sequence). The CDR3 covers 12 residues. The CDR3 loop reads CASSPQGTEQFF. The CDR3, as DNA: TGTGCCAGCAGTCCCCAGGGAACTGAGCAGTTCTTC.

The genes are TRBV4-3 and TRBJ2-2, with 8 bases fitting TRBD1. Unmatched junction bases numbered 7, after V lost 2 bases and J lost 8 bases. Per the germline V gene, CDR1 is LGHNA and CDR2 is YSLEER. This CDR3 spans 15 amino acids. The CDR3 here is CASSQSVQGAGELFF. CDR3 nucleotides: TGCGCCAGCAGCCAATCGGTCCAGGGGGCTGGGGAGCTGTTTTTT.

The chain links TRBV10-3 to TRBJ1-5; D is ambiguous. This CDR3 contains 14 residues. Germline V CDR1 and CDR2: ENHRY, SYGVKD. The V and J ends lost 0 bases and 6 bases respectively, with 9 bases between them. DNA for the CDR3: TGTGCCATCAGTGAGTCTGCGGGAGGTCAGCCCCAGCATTTT. Protein product: CAISESAGGQPQHF.

The chain has TRBV7-3 and TRBJ1-1; D possibly corresponds to TRBD1 (5 bases). CDR3 length: 15 amino acids. The germline V and J ends were trimmed by 5 bases and 3 bases, with 16 bases remaining between them. Germline CDR1 and CDR2: SGHTA and FQGTGA. CDR3 residues: CASSMTHGADTEAFF. The CDR3, as DNA: TGTGCCAGCAGCATGACTCATGGGGCTGACACTGAAGCTTTCTTT.

The chain uses TRBV28 and TRBJ1-6; D is uncertain. The CDR3 is made up of 18 amino acids. V lost 3 bases and J lost 7, with 22 bases in between. CDR1 and CDR2 from the germline V gene are MDHEN and SYDVKM. The CDR3 loop reads CASSLYTAGIVPNSPLHF. DNA of the CDR3: TGTGCCAGCAGTTTGTACACAGCCGGAATCGTACCAAATTCACCCCTCCACTTT. The full variable domain, its missing parts supplied by reference TRBV28 and TRBJ1-6, is DVKVTQSSRYLVKRTGEKVFLECVQDMDHENMFWYRQDPGLGLRLIYFSYDVKMKEKGDIPEGYSVSREKKERFSLILESASTNQTSMYLCASSLYTAGIVPNSPLHFGNGTRLTVT.

The V and J genes are TRBV6-1 and TRBJ2-7; possibly TRBD2 for D (6 bases). Per germline, CDR1 MNHNS and CDR2 SASEGT. This CDR3 comprises 17 residues. Trimming removed 2 bases from V and 1 base from J, with 18 bases in between. The CDR3 nucleotides are TGTGCCAGCAGTGAACACCCCCCCACCGGGACTTCCTACGAGCAGTACTTC. It translates to CASSEHPPTGTSYEQYF.

The chain carries TRBV5-4 and TRBJ2-7, with 8 positions matching TRBD1. The CDR3 is 15 amino acids. The germline CDR1 and CDR2 sequences are SGHNT and YYREEE (reference sequence). J gave up 0 bases and V 3 bases, and 5 bases lay outside the gene matches. The chain's CDR3 is CASSSRQGSSYEQYF. CDR3 nucleotide sequence: TGTGCCAGCAGCTCCCGACAGGGGAGCTCCTACGAGCAGTACTTC.

This chain uses TRBV2 with TRBJ1-2, with D possibly matching TRBD1 (6 bases). Germline V gene data show CDR1 as SNHLY and CDR2 as FYNNEI. The V end was cut by 6 bases, the J end by 6 bases, with 11 bases between. The CDR3 has 12 residues. The CDR3 reads CASREQGNGYTF. In DNA, the CDR3 is TGTGCCAGCAGGGAGCAGGGGAATGGCTACACCTTC.

This clone was picked up one time. The chain is built from TRBV7-9 and TRBJ1-3; D ambiguous. Trimming cost V 1 base and J 8 bases, with 6 bases left between them. The CDR3 is 12 residues long. Looked up from germline, CDR1 is SEHNR and CDR2 is FQNEAQ (reference sequence). The CDR3 spells CASSLVVDTIYF. In DNA, the CDR3 is TGTGCCAGCAGCTTAGTGGTAGACACCATATATTTT.

This clone was seen once. The rearrangement joins TRBV11-2 to TRBJ2-6; perhaps TRBD2 as D (5 bases). Trimming cost V 0 bases and J 2 bases, with 8 bases left between them. The CDR3 loop spans 16 amino acids. Germline values: CDR1 SGHAT, CDR2 FQNNGV. CDR3 bases: TGTGCCAGCAGCTTAGATGTGAGGGCTGGGGCCAACGTCCTGACTTTC. It is translated as CASSLDVRAGANVLTF.

The chain recombines TRBV13 with TRBJ1-1; D possibly corresponds to TRBD1 (5 bases). Germline V gene sequence: CDR1 PRHDT, CDR2 FYEKMQ (reference sequence). This CDR3 has 12 residues. V was trimmed by 1 base and J by 11 bases, leaving 11 bases between them. CDR3 bases: TGTGCCAGCAGCTTAGAGTGGGGGAGGGCTTTCTTT. Translated, it gives CASSLEWGRAFF.

V gene TRBV5-5 combines with J gene TRBJ1-2; no firm D call. The V and J ends lost 1 base and 2 bases respectively, with 12 bases between them. This CDR3 comprises 15 residues. Germline V gene data show CDR1 as SGHKS and CDR2 as YYEKEE (reference sequence). CDR3 nucleotide sequence: TGTGCCAGCAGCTTGAATCCGGGAACAAACTATGGCTACACCTTC. Its translation: CASSLNPGTNYGYTF.